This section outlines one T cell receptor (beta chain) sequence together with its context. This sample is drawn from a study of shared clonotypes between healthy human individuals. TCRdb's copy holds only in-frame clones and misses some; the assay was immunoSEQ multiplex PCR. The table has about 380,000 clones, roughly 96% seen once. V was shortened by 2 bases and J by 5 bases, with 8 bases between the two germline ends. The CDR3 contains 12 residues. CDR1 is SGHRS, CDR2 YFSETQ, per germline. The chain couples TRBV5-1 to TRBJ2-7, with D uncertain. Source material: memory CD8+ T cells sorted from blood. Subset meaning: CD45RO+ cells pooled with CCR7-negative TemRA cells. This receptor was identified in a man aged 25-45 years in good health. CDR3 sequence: CASSFVGHEQYF. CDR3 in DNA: TGCGCCAGCAGCTTCGTGGGCCACGAGCAGTACTTC. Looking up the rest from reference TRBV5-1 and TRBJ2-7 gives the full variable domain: KAGVTQTPRYLIKTRGQQVTLSCSPISGHRSVSWYQQTPGQGLQFLFEYFSETQRNKGNFPGRFSGRQFSNSRSEMNVSTLELGDSALYLCASSFVGHEQYFGPGTRLTVT.